The present entry profiles one TCR beta chain with its context. Its antigen is not known. The data belong to a study of T cell responses to AZD1222 COVID-19 vaccine. Study-level findings and limits: Compared with day 0, the breadth and depth of the Spike-specific TCR repertoire rose significantly after two doses of AZD1222. After the peak T cell response, and only then, were repertoires sampled. Reportedly, close to half of spike-specific TCRs are directed against unmutated variant regions.

Produced via immunoSEQ multiplex PCR; TCRdb's table is partial and in-frame only. The data hold 70,000 or so clones, with around 82% observed a single time. The germline gives CDR1 SQVTM, CDR2 ANQGSEA. The CDR3 is 11 amino acids. V was clipped by 8 bases and J by 4 bases, with 11 bases between them. The chain uses TRBV29-1 and TRBJ1-2; no firm D call. The material sequenced was peripheral blood, taken 28 days after the second AZD1222 dose. The source is an adult who received the AZD1222 COVID-19 vaccine. The DNA for the CDR3 is TGCAGCTCCGAGGAGCTCTATGGCTACACCTTC. Its protein is CSSEELYGYTF.